This T cell receptor (beta chain) was sequenced for a study of identical twins. From the 5' RACE reads, TCRdb called clonotypes with MiXCR, one entry per CDR3 protein. The repertoire holds around 670,000 distinct CDR3 sequences, around 6.1% seen once, with approximately 1.6% in the top ten. The germline V and J ends were trimmed by 6 bases and 0 bases, with 14 bases remaining between them. The CDR3 consists of 15 residues. CDR1 KGHSH and CDR2 LQKENI come from the germline V gene. The clonotype was recovered from a man aged 18-30 years in good health. The specimen was naive T cells sorted from blood. The chain couples TRBV18 to TRBJ2-5, with D perhaps TRBD1 (6 bases). The CDR3 region is CASSHRDIYQETQYF. In DNA form, the CDR3 reads TGTGCCAGCTCTCACAGGGACATCTACCAAGAGACCCAGTACTTC.